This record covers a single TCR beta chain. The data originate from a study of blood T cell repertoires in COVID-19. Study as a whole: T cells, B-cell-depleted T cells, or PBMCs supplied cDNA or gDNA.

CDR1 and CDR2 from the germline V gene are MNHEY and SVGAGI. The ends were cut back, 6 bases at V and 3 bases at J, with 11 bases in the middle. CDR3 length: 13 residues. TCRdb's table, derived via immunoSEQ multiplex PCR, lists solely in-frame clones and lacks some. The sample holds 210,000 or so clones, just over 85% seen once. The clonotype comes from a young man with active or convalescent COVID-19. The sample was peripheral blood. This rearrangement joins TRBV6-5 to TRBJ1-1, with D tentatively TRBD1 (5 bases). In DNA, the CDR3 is TGTGCCAGCAGGACGGGGGGTTACACTGAAGCTTTCTTT. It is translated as CASRTGGYTEAFF.